This T cell receptor beta chain was sequenced in a study of PD-L1 blockade in urothelial cancer. Study overall: Twenty-five of 29 patients were males with bladder-origin urothelial cancer.

V was pared by 0 bases and J by 3 bases, with 6 bases of the junction left unmatched. The CDR3 is 15 amino acids. The germline gives CDR1 SGHRS, CDR2 YFSETQ. Method: immunoSEQ multiplex PCR; TCRdb's copy keeps in-frame clones and lacks some. The data show tens of thousands of clones, with 90% seen just once and approximately 1.5% held by the top ten. The time point here: pretreatment peripheral blood. Each patient gave between 1 and 8 samples, pretreatment and on-treatment. The source of this sequence is a man aged 55 to 70 with urothelial cancer. The source was PBMCs, collected around atezolizumab (anti-PD-L1) treatment. The rearrangement uses TRBV5-1 and TRBJ2-7; TRBD1 matches at 7 bases. The CDR3 here is CASSLGQGYVYEQYF. For the CDR3, the DNA is TGCGCCAGCAGCTTGGGACAGGGCTACGTCTACGAGCAGTACTTC.